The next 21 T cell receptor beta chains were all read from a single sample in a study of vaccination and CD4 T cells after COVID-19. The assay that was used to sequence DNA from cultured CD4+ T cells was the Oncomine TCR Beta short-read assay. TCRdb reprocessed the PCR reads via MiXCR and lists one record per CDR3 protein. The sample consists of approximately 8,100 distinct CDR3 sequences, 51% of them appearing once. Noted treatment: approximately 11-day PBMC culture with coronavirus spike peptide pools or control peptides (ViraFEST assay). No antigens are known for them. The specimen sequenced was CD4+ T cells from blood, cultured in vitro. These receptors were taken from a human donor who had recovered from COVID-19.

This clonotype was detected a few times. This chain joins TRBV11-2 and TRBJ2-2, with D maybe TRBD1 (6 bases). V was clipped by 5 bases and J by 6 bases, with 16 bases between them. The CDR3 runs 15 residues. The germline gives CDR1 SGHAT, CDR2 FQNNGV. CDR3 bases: TGTGCCAGCAGCCTACAACCACAGGGCGCCGGGGAGCTGTTTTTT. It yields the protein CASSLQPQGAGELFF.

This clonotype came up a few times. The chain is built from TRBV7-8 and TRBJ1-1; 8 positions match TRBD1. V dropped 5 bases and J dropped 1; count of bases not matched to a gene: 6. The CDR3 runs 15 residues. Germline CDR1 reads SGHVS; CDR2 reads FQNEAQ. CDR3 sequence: CASSAETGANTEAFF. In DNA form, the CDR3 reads TGTGCCAGCAGCGCAGAGACAGGGGCGAACACTGAAGCTTTCTTT.

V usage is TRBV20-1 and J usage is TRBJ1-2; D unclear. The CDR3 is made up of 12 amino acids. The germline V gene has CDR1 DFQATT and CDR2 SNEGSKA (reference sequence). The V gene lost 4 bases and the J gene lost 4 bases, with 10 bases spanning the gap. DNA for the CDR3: TGCAGTGCTACCAACACCGGCTATGGCTACACCTTC. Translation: CSATNTGYGYTF.

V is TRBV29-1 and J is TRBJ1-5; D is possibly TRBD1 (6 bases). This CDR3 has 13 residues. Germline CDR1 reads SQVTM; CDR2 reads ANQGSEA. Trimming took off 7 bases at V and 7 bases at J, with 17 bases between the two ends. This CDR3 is CSAQGGFDQPQHF. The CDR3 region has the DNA TGCAGCGCCCAAGGGGGGTTCGACCAGCCCCAGCATTTT.

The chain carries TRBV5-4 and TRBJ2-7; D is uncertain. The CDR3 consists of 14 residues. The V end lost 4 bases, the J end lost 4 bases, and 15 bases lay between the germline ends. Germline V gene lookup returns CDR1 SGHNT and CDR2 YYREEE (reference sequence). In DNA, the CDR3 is TGTGCCAGCAGCCCGACTCCCGACGGGTACGAGCAGTACTTC. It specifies CASSPTPDGYEQYF.

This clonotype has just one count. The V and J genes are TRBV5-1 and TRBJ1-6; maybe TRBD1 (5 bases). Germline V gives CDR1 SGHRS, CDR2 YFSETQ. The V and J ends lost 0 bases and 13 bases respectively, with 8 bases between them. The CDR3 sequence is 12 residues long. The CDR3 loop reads CASSLEGPPLHF. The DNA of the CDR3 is TGCGCCAGCAGCTTGGAGGGGCCCCCCCTCCACTTT. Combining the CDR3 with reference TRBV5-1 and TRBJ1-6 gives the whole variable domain KAGVTQTPRYLIKTRGQQVTLSCSPISGHRSVSWYQQTPGQGLQFLFEYFSETQRNKGNFPGRFSGRQFSNSRSEMNVSTLELGDSALYLCASSLEGPPLHFGNGTRLTVT.

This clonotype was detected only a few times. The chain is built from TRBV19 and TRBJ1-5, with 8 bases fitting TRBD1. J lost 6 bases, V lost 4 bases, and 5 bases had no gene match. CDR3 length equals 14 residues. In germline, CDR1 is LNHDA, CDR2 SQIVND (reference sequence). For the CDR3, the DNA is TGTGCCAGTAGTAGCAACCAGGGGGCTCAGCCCCAGCATTTT. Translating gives CASSSNQGAQPQHF.

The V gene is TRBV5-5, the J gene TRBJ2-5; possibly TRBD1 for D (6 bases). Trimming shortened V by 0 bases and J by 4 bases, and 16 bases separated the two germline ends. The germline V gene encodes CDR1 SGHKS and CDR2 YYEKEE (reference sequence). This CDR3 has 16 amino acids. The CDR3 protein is CASSLGRRQGPETQYF. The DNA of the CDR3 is TGTGCCAGCAGCTTGGGTCGGCGGCAGGGGCCAGAGACCCAGTACTTC.

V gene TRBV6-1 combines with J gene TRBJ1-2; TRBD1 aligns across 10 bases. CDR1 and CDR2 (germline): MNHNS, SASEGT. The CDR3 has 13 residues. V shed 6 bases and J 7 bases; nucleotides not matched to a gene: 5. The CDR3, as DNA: TGTGCCAGCAGCCCCCGGACAGGGGGTGGCTACACCTTC. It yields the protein CASSPRTGGGYTF.

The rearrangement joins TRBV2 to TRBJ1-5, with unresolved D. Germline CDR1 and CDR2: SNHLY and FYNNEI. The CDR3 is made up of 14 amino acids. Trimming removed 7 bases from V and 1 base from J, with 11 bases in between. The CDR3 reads CASKDSQSNQPQHF. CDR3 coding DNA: TGTGCCAGCAAAGACTCACAGAGCAATCAGCCCCAGCATTTT.

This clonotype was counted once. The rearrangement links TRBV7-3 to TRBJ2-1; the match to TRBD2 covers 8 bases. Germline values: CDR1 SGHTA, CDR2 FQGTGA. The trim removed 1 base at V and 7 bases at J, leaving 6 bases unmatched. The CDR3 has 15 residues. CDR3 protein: CASSLSLAGTNEQFF. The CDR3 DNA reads TGTGCCAGCAGCTTAAGTTTAGCGGGAACGAATGAGCAGTTCTTC. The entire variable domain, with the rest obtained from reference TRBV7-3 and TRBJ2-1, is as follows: GAGVSQTPSNKVTEKGKYVELRCDPISGHTALYWYRQSLGQGPEFLIYFQGTGAADDSGLPNDRFFAVRPEGSVSTLKIQRTERGDSAVYLCASSLSLAGTNEQFFGPGTRLTVL.

The CDR3 coding sequence is TGTGCCAGCAGCTTACTCGGGAGTAGAGATAAGACCCAGTACTTC. Its protein is CASSLLGSRDKTQYF. The chain recombines TRBV7-2 with TRBJ2-5; D perhaps matches TRBD2 (6 bases). Trimming removed 2 bases from V and 6 bases from J, with 16 bases in between. Germline V gene sequence: CDR1 SGHTA, CDR2 FQGNSA. The CDR3 extends over 15 amino acids.

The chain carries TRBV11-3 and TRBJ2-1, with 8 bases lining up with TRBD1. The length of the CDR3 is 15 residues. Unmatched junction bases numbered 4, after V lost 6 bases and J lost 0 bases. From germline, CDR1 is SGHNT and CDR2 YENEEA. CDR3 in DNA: TGTGCCAGCAGTCCCGGACAGGGCTCCTACAATGAGCAGTTCTTC. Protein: CASSPGQGSYNEQFF.

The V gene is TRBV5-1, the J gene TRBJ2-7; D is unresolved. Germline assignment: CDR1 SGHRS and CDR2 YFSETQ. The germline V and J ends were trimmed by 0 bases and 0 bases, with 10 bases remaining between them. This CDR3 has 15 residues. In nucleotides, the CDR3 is TGCGCCAGCAGCTTGGCTGGCAGAAACTCCTACGAGCAGTACTTC. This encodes CASSLAGRNSYEQYF.

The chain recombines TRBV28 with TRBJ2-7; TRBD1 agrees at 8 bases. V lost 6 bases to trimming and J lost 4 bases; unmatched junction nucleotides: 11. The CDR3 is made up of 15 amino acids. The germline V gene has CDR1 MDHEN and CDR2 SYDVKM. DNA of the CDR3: TGTGCCAGCAGAGGACAGGGATCGGAGGGGTACGAGCAGTACTTC. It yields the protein CASRGQGSEGYEQYF.

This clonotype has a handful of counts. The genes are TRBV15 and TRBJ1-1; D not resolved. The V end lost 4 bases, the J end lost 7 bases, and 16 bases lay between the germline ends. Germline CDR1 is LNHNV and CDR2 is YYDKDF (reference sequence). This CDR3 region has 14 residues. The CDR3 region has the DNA TGTGCCACCAGCAAAGTAAATAGCGAAGTTGAAGCTTTCTTT. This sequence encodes CATSKVNSEVEAFF. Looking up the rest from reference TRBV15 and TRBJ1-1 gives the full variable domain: DAMVIQNPRYQVTQFGKPVTLSCSQTLNHNVMYWYQQKSSQAPKLLFHYYDKDFNNEADTPDNFQSRRPNTSFCFLDIRSPGLGDTAMYLCATSKVNSEVEAFFGQGTRLTVV.

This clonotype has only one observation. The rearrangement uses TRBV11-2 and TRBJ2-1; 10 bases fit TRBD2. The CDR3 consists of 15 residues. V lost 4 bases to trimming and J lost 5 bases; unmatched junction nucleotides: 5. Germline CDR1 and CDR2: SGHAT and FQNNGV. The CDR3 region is CASSWTSGRNNEQFF. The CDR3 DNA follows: TGTGCCAGCAGCTGGACTAGCGGACGAAACAATGAGCAGTTCTTC.

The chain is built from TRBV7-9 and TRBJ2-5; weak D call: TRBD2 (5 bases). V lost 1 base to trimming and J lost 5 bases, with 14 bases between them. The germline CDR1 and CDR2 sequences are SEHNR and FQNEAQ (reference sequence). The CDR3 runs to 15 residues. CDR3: CASSLGGHQGETQYF. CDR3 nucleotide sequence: TGTGCCAGCAGCTTAGGAGGGCATCAAGGGGAGACCCAGTACTTC.

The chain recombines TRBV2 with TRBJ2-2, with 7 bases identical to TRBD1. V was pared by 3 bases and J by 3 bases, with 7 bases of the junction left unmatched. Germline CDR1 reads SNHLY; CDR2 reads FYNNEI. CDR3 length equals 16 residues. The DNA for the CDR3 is TGTGCCAGCAGTGATAAGGGGGCGCAGGACACCGGGGAGCTGTTTTTT. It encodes CASSDKGAQDTGELFF.

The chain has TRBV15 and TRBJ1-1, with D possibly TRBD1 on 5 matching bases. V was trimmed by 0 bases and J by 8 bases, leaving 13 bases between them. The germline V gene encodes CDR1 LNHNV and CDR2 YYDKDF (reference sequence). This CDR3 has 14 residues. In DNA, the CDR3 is TGTGCCACCAGCAGAGATGGGTGGGGCGGCGAAGCTTTCTTT. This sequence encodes CATSRDGWGGEAFF.

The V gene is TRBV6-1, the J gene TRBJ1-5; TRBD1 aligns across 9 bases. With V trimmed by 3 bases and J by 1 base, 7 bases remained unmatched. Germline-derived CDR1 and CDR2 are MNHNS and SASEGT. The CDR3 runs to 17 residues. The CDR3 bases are TGTGCCAGCAGTGAGCCAATGGACAGGGGAAGCAATCAGCCCCAGCATTTT. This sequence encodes CASSEPMDRGSNQPQHF.